The TCR beta chain under discussion was sequenced for a study of T cells expressing NK-cell markers (dated by TCRdb to about 2020). For the study in its entirety: TCR beta-chain repertoires were profiled in sorted CD3+CD56+NKG2C+, CD3+CD56+NKG2C- and CD3+CD56-NKG2C+ T-cell subsets from several donors. Among the eight sequenced donors, seven were HCMV-seropositive and one was HCMV-seronegative. Randomly selected healthy volunteers, three men and five women, were used as the eight sequenced donors. Libraries were sequenced as 2 x 150 bp reads on Illumina HiSeq 2000/2500, MiSeq or NextSeq. The study at large found these results: For several donors, the dominant CD3+CD56+NKG2C+ clonotypes were among the top 10 CD8+ clonotypes and accounted for about 1.0-7.5% of CD8+ T cells. Those dominant clonotypes were again the most abundant among CD3+CD56-NKG2C+ cells in a handful of donors, at about 25-60.1%. Whether the expanded NKG2C-expressing T cell clones were specific for HCMV antigens was left unclear.

Details on this clonotype: Its recognized antigen is unknown.

TCRdb shows the sequencer as Illumina HiSeq 2000. The TCR beta cDNA libraries were made using 5'RACE template switching, a step that added both a universal primer site and unique molecular identifiers. cDNA synthesis was primed from the TCR beta constant segment and was followed by two successive PCR amplification steps. The study's own analysis went as follows. Reads were demultiplexed and grouped by UMI with MIGEC, and clonotypes were assembled and quantified with MiTCR. To exclude erroneous sequences, any TCR cDNA sequence not supported by at least two reads was discarded. The tcR package was used for downstream repertoire analysis, and clonotypes were matched across fractions by CDR3 nucleotide sequence plus V segment. VDJmatch was used to annotate antigen specificity against VDJdb, with one amino acid substitution allowed in CDR3. TCRdb reprocessed the reads, reporting each CDR3 protein sequence once and no DNA. These V and J calls are TCRdb output, not the study's own analysis. The sample's own table lists around 470,000 distinct CDR3 sequences. The ten largest clones capture over 1.1% of the sample.

HCMV serostatus was determined by detecting HCMV-specific IgG in serum with a commercial ELISA kit. Ficoll density gradient centrifugation was used to isolate peripheral blood mononuclear cells from blood. The sequenced sample consisted of blood T cells: a sorted CD56 or NKG2C T cell subset, CD4+ or CD8+ T cells, or bulk PBMC T cells (not recorded which). This receptor was identified in a woman between 50 and 59 years old in good health. Donor details come from another sample of the same person, matched by shared clones.

Here the CDR3 is given as CASSPWTGNTEAFF. Rearrangement joined TRBV3-1 to TRBJ1-1. Its CDR3 holds 14 amino acids, cysteine through phenylalanine. No DNA was logged. The germline V gene (reference sequence) supplies CDR1 LGHDT and CDR2 YNNKEL. The reference TRBV3-1 and TRBJ1-1 proteins fill in what lies around the CDR3, so the full variable domain reads DTAVSQTPKYLVTQMGNDKSIKCEQNLGHDTMYWYKQDSKKFLKIMFSYNNKELIINETVPNRFSPKSPDKAHLNLHINSLELGDSAVYFCASSPWTGNTEAFFGQGTRLTVV.